This T cell receptor beta chain was identified during a study of T cell repertoires in cytomegalovirus infection. About the study: Public TCR beta signatures provided an indication of both CMV infection and a matching HLA type.

On this clonotype: As yet, its antigen is unknown. Being one base from a much bigger clone, this may be a read error. The CDR3 ends on some other residue instead of the conserved phenylalanine or tryptophan, so this is likely a read error.

The germline V gene encodes CDR1 MNHEY and CDR2 SMNVEV (reference sequence). V lost 6 bases, J lost 0 bases, and 21 bases lay in between. This CDR3 spans 18 amino acids. Points from the study as a whole: What dominated the ex vivo response were HLA-C-restricted CMV-specific TCR beta clonotypes. Carriage of CMV together with the relevant HLA was identifiable through cumulative public TCR beta family frequency.

From the reads, TCRdb called clonotypes with MiXCR, one entry per CDR3 protein. The sample holds 500,000 to 600,000 distinct CDR3 sequences, approximately 15% seen once. The chain employs TRBV27 and TRBJ2-1; possibly TRBD2 for D (7 bases). Sequencing was carried out using CD8+ T cells from PBMCs. This clonotype originated in a human donor in good health (CMV status not recorded). Some clones in this sample may be carry-over from other donors' samples. The CDR3 region has the DNA TGTGCCAGCAGGGAGGGGGGGGCAGATTTTAACTCCTACAATGAGCAGTTCTTA. Residues: CASREGGADFNSYNEQFL.